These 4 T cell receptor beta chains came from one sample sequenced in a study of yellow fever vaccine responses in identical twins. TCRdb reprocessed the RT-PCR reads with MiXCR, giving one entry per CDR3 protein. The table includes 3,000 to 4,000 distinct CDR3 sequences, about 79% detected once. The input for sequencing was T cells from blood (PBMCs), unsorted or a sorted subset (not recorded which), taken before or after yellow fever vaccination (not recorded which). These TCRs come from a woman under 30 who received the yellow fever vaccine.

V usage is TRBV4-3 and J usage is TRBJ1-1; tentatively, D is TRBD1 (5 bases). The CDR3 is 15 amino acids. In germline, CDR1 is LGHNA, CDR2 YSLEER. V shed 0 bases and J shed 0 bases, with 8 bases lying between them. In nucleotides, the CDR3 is TGCGCCAGCAGCCAAGACAGGGACTTGAACACTGAAGCTTTCTTT. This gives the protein CASSQDRDLNTEAFF.

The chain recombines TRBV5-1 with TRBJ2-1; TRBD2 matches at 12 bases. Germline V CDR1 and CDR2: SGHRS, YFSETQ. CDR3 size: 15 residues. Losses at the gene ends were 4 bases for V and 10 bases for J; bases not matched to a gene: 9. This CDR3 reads CASSTQTSGSREQFF. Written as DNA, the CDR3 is TGCGCCAGCAGCACTCAGACTAGCGGGAGTCGAGAGCAGTTCTTC.

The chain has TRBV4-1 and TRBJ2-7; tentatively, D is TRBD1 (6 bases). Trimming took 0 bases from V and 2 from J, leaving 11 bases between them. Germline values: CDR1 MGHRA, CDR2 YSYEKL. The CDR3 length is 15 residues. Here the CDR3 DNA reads TGCGCCAGCAGCCAAGAACAGGGCTCAACCTACGAGCAGTACTTC. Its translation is CASSQEQGSTYEQYF.

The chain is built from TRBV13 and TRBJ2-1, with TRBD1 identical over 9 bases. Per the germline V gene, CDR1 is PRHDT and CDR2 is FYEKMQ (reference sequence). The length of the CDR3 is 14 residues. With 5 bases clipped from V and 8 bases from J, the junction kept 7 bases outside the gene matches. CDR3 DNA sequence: TGTGCCAGCAGCCCCGGGACAGGGATTTATGAGCAGTTCTTC. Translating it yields CASSPGTGIYEQFF.